This TCR beta chain was sequenced for a study of control samples from healthy donors and cancer patients. Libraries were prepared by immunoSEQ multiplex PCR; TCRdb keeps only in-frame clonotypes and omits some of them. Here the sample spans about 110,000 clones, just under 85% being singletons. The J segment lost 4 bases and the V segment lost 1 base, leaving 6 bases of the junction unmatched. Germline V gene data show CDR1 as MGHRA and CDR2 as YSYEKL. This CDR3 spans 16 amino acids. The chain employs TRBV4-1 and TRBJ2-5; 10 bases are shared with TRBD2. Input material: blood. This clonotype originated in a man aged 18 to 29 in good health. DNA for the CDR3: TGCGCCAGCAGCCAAGGCCCCTCTAGCGGGGGAGAGACCCAGTACTTC. This gives the protein CASSQGPSSGGETQYF.